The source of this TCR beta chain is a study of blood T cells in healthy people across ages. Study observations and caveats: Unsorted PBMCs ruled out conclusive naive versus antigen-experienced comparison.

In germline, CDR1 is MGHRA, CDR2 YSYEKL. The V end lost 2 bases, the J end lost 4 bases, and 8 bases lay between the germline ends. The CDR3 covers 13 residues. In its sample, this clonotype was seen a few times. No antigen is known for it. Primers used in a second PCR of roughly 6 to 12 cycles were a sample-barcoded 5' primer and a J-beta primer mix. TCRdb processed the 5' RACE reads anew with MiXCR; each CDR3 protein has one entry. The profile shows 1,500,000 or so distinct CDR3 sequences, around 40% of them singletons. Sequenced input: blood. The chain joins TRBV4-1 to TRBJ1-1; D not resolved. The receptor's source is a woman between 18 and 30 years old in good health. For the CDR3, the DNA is TGCGCCAGCAGCCAAATCGGAAGCACTGAAGCTTTCTTT. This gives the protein CASSQIGSTEAFF.